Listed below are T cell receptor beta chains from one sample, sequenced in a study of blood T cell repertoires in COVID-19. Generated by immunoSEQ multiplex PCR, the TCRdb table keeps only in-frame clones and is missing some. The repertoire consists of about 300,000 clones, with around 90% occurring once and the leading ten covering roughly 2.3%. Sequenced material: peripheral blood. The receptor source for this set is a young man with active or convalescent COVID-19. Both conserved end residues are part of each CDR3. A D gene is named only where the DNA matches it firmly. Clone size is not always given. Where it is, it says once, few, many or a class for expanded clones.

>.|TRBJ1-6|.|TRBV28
TGTGCCAGCAGTTTTGCCAGGAATAATTCACCCCTCCACTTT
CASSFARNNSPLHF
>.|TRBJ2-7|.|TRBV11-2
TGTGCCAGCAGCTTAGGGGTAACAGGGTTTTACGAGCAGTACTTC
CASSLGVTGFYEQYF
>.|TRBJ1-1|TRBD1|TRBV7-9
TGTGCCAGCAGCCCTTCCGACAGGGCCAAGGGCACTGAAGCTTTCTTT
CASSPSDRAKGTEAFF
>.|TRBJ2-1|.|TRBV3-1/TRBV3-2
TGTGCCAGCAGCCCGCAACTAGGTTCCTACAATGAGCAGTTCTTC
CASSPQLGSYNEQFF
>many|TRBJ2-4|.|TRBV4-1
TGCGCCAGCAGCCCGCTGTCGAGAGACATTCAGTACTTC
CASSPLSRDIQYF
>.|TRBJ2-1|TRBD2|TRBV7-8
TGTGCCAGCAGCTTAGAGGCTAGCGGGAGGGGTGAGCAGTTCTTC
CASSLEASGRGEQFF
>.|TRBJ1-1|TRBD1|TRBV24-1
TGTGCCACCAGTGAAACACAGGGGCTCCCAGCTTTCTTT
CATSETQGLPAFF
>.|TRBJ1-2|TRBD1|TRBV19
TGTGCCAGCTCGGACAGGGCCTCCTATGGCTACACCTTC
CASSDRASYGYTF
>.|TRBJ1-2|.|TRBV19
TGTGCCAGTAGTTCCCAGGTTGGCTATGGCTACACCTTC
CASSSQVGYGYTF
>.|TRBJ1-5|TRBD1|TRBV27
TGTGCCAGCAGACAGGGGTGGGAGTATCAGCCCCAGCATTTT
CASRQGWEYQPQHF
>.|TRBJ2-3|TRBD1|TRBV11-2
TGTGCCAGCAGCACCCGGACAGGGGCTAGCACAGATACGCAGTATTTT
CASSTRTGASTDTQYF
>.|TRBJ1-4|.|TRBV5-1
TGCGCCAGCATCGGGTCCCACGGAGGACATGAAAAACTGTTTTTT
CASIGSHGGHEKLFF
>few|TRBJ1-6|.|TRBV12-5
TGTGCTAGTGGTTTGGTACTCGGGGACTATTCACCCCTCCACTTT
CASGLVLGDYSPLHF
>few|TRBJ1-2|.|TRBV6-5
TGTGCCAGCAGGACCTCGGGTGGAGAGAACTATGGCTACACCTTC
CASRTSGGENYGYTF
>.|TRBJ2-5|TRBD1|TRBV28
TGTGCCAGCAGTTCCTGGGACAGGGGGAAACAAGAGACCCAGTACTTC
CASSSWDRGKQETQYF
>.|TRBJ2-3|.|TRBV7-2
TGTGCCAGCAGCTTCGACAAGAGCACAGATACGCAGTATTTT
CASSFDKSTDTQYF
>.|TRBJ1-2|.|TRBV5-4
TGTGCCAGCAGCACGACAGGAGGCATGGGCTACACCTTC
CASSTTGGMGYTF
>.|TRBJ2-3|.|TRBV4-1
TGCGCCAGCAGCCAAGTATTCGGGGATACGCAGTATTTT
CASSQVFGDTQYF
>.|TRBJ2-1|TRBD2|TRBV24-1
TGTGCCACCAGTGATTTTGGGTCTAGCGGGAGTCTCAGTGAGCAGTTCTTC
CATSDFGSSGSLSEQFF
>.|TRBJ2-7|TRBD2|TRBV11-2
TGTGCCAGCAGCCGAAACGCGGGAGGCTACTCCTACGAGCAGTACTTC
CASSRNAGGYSYEQYF
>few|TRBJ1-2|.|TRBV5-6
TGTGCCAGCAGCTTAAATGGAGCCTCCTATGGCTACACCTTC
CASSLNGASYGYTF
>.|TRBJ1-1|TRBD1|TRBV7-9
TGTGCCAGCAGACGGGACAGGACAAACACTGAAGCTTTCTTT
CASRRDRTNTEAFF
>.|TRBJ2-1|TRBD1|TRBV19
TGTGCCAGTCAGACAGGGGAGGTCAATGAGCAGTTCTTC
CASQTGEVNEQFF
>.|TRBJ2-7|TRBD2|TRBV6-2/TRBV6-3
TGTGCCAGCAGTTACCGCCTAGCGGACAACACTGGGCCCGTTTACGAGCAGTACTTC
CASSYRLADNTGPVYEQYF
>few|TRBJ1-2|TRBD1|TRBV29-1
TGCAGCGTTGAAGCAAGACAGGGTTATGGCTACACCTTC
CSVEARQGYGYTF
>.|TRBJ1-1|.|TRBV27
TGTGCCAGCAGTCCACAACAGGGTCACACTGAAGCTTTCTTT
CASSPQQGHTEAFF
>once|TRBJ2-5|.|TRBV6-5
TGTGCCAGCAGTTCTTGGGCTACCCGAAAAGAGACCCAGTACTTC
CASSSWATRKETQYF
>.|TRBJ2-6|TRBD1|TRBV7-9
TGTGCCAGCAGCTTGGACAGGGCTGGGGCCAACGTCCTGACTTTC
CASSLDRAGANVLTF